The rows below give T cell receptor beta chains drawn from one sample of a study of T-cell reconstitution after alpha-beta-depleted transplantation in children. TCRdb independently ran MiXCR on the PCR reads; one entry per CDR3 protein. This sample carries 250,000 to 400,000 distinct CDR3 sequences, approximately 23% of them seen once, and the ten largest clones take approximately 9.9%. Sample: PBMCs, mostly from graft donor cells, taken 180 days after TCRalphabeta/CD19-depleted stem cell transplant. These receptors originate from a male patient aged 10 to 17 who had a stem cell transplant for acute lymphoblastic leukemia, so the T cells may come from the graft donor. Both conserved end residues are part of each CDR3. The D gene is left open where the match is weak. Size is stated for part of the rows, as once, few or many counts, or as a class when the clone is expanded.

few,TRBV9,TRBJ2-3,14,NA,TGTGCCAGCAGCATCGGTAGGGTAACAGATACGCAGTATTTT,CASSIGRVTDTQYF
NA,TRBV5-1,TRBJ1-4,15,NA,TGCGCCAGCAGCTTATCGGCAGGGACTAATGAAAAACTGTTTTTT,CASSLSAGTNEKLFF
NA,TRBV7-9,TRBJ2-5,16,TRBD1,TGTGCCAGCAGCTTAGTCGGACAGGGGCGAGGGGAGACCCAGTACTTC,CASSLVGQGRGETQYF
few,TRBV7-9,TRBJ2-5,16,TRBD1,TGTGCCAGCAGCCCCCGGACAGGGAATTTGGGGGAGACCCAGTACTTC,CASSPRTGNLGETQYF
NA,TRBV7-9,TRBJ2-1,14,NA,TGTGCCAGCAGCCCCGCCCAGGAACGGGTGGAGCAGTTCTTC,CASSPAQERVEQFF
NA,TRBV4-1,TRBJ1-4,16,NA,TGCGCCAGCAGCCAAGTTCGTGCAGGGTTTAATGAAAAACTGTTTTTT,CASSQVRAGFNEKLFF
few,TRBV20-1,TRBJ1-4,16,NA,TGCAGTGCACTGGCCCAGGGCCCGGGAACTAATGAAAAACTGTTTTTT,CSALAQGPGTNEKLFF
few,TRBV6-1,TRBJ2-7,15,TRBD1,TGTGCCAGCAGTCGACCGGGACAGGGGAGACACGAGCAGTACTTC,CASSRPGQGRHEQYF
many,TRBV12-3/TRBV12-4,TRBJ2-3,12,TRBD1,TGTGCCAGCACCTCACAGGGGGGCACGCAGTATTTT,CASTSQGGTQYF
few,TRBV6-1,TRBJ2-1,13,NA,TGTGCCAGCAGTCCCTGGCCCTACAATGAGCAGTTCTTC,CASSPWPYNEQFF
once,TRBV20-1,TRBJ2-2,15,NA,TGCAGTGCTAGAGGGACAGAATCGAACACCGGGGAGCTGTTTTTT,CSARGTESNTGELFF
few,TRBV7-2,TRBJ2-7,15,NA,TGTGCCAGCAGCTTAGCTCCGGGACTGTCGATCGAGCAGTACTTC,CASSLAPGLSIEQYF
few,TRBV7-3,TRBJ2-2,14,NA,TGTGCCAGCAGCTTAGAGATCTTTACCGGGGAGCTGTTTTTT,CASSLEIFTGELFF
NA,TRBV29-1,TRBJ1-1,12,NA,TGCAGCGTTTTTGGTAGGGACCCTGAAGCTTTCTTT,CSVFGRDPEAFF
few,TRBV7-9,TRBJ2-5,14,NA,TGTGCCAGCAGCTCCAAGCGTGCGCGAGAGACCCAGTACTTC,CASSSKRARETQYF
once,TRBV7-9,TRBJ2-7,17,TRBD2,TGTGCCAGCAGCTACCTGTGGGCGGGAGTTGGGTCCTACGAGCAGTACTTC,CASSYLWAGVGSYEQYF
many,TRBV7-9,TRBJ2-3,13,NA,TGTGCCAGCAGCTTCAGGGGCACAGATACGCAGTATTTT,CASSFRGTDTQYF
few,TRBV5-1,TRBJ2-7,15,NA,TGCGCCAGCAGCTTGAAGGACGGGAGCTCCTACGAGCAGTACTTC,CASSLKDGSSYEQYF
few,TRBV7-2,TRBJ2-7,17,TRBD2,TGTGCCAGCAGCTTCTCCGGACTAGCGGGGGGATACTACGAGCAGTACTTC,CASSFSGLAGGYYEQYF
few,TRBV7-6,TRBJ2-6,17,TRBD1,TGTGCCAGCAGCTTAAGGACAGGGAACTCTGGGGCCAACGTCCTGACTTTC,CASSLRTGNSGANVLTF
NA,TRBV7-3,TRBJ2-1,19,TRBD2,TGTGCCAGCAGCTTACAAGGACTAGCGGGAGGCGGGGTTTACTATGAGCAGTTCTTC,CASSLQGLAGGGVYYEQFF
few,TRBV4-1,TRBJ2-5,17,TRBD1,TGCGCCAGCAGCCCAAGCCACCTCCGGGACAGGGGAGAGACCCAGTACTTC,CASSPSHLRDRGETQYF
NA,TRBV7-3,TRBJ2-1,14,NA,TGTGCCAGCAGCTTAACGCCGGGGGCTAATGAGCAGTTCTTC,CASSLTPGANEQFF
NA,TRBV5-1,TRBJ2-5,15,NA,TGCCCCAGCAGCCAGAGCCCCGGGGGCAGAGAGACCCAGTACTTC,CPSSQSPGGRETQYF
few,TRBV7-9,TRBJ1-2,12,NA,TGTGCCAGCAGCTTACGCTACTATGGCTACACCTTC,CASSLRYYGYTF
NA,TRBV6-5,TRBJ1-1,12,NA,TGTGCCAGCAGCCAAGGTAGGACTGAAGCTTTCTTT,CASSQGRTEAFF
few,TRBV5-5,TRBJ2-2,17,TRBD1,TGTGCCAGCAGCTTGGTCCCGGGACAGGGGGCTACCGGGGAGCTGTTTTTT,CASSLVPGQGATGELFF